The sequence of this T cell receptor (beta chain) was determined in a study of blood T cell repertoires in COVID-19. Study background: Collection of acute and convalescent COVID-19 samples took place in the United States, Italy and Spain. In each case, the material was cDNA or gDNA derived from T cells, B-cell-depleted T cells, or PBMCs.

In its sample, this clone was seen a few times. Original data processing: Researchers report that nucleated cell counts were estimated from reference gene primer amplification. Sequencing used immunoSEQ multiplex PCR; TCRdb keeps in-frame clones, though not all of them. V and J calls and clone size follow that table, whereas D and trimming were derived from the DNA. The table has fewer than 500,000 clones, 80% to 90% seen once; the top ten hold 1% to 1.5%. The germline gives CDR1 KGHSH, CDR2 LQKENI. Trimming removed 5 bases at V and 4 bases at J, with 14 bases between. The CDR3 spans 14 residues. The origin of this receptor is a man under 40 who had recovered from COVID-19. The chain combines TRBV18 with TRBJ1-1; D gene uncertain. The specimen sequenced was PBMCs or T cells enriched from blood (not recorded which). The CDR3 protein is CASSSWRDGTEAFF. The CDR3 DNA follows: TGTGCCAGCTCATCCTGGAGGGATGGCACTGAAGCTTTCTTT.